Below, 7 T cell receptor beta chains from the same sample are listed, as sequenced in a study of T cell responses to AZD1222 COVID-19 vaccine. Sequencing used immunoSEQ multiplex PCR; TCRdb keeps in-frame clones, though not all of them. Of fewer than 150,000 clones in the sample, over 90% were seen once. Sequences were derived from peripheral blood, sampled on day 0 of AZD1222 vaccination. These receptors were collected from an adult in good health.

The rearrangement uses TRBV7-9 and TRBJ1-1; possible D gene TRBD1, 5 bases. Germline CDR1 SEHNR, CDR2 FQNEAQ (reference sequence). The CDR3 covers 12 residues. Between the trimmed V and J ends, which lost 5 bases and 10 bases, there was a span of 14 bases. CDR3 loop: CASSPLQVSAFF. CDR3 DNA sequence: TGTGCCAGCAGCCCCCTACAGGTCTCAGCTTTCTTT.

The chain combines TRBV9 with TRBJ1-2; weak D call: TRBD1 (5 bases). The length of the CDR3 is 15 residues. Per germline, CDR1 SGDLS and CDR2 YYNGEE. Trimming left V 3 bases short and J 5 bases short, with 17 bases between. The CDR3 region is CASSDRGHQGYGYTF. In DNA, the CDR3 is TGTGCCAGCAGCGATCGGGGCCACCAAGGTTATGGCTACACCTTC.

This sequence joins TRBV6-5 and TRBJ1-6; D unresolved. This CDR3 has 15 amino acids. Germline CDR1 and CDR2: MNHEY and SVGAGI. Trimming took 7 bases from V and 1 from J, leaving 11 bases between them. CDR3 in amino acids: CASTPGGSYNSPLHF. DNA for the CDR3: TGTGCCAGCACTCCCGGTGGGTCCTATAATTCACCCCTCCACTTT.

CDR3 residues: CASSLSGGRYEQYF. In DNA form, the CDR3 reads TGTGCCAGCAGCCTATCGGGGGGTCGGTACGAGCAGTACTTC. The chain is built from TRBV6-5 and TRBJ2-7; 7 bases fit TRBD2. Germline loops: CDR1 MNHEY, CDR2 SVGAGI. V was clipped by 6 bases and J by 4 bases; unmatched bases: 9. CDR3 size: 14 residues.

The chain recombines TRBV6-5 with TRBJ1-5, with unresolved D. From germline, CDR1 is MNHEY and CDR2 SVGAGI. Trimming took 2 bases from V and 2 from J, leaving 10 bases between them. This CDR3 region has 15 residues. CDR3 coding DNA: TGTGCCAGCAGTTACCGCCCCGGTGGCAATCAGCCCCAGCATTTT. This codes for CASSYRPGGNQPQHF.

The chain links TRBV15 to TRBJ1-1; D unresolved. Between the trimmed V and J ends, which lost 0 bases and 0 bases, there was a span of 8 bases. The CDR3 is 15 amino acids. In germline, CDR1 is LNHNV, CDR2 YYDKDF (reference sequence). CDR3 region: CATSRDGVLNTEAFF. The CDR3 DNA reads TGTGCCACCAGCAGAGACGGGGTATTGAACACTGAAGCTTTCTTT. The entire variable domain, with the rest obtained from reference TRBV15 and TRBJ1-1, is as follows: DAMVIQNPRYQVTQFGKPVTLSCSQTLNHNVMYWYQQKSSQAPKLLFHYYDKDFNNEADTPDNFQSRRPNTSFCFLDIRSPGLGDTAMYLCATSRDGVLNTEAFFGQGTRLTVV.

This rearrangement joins TRBV7-2 to TRBJ1-2; D not certain. V was cut by 5 bases and J by 5 bases, with 6 bases left in between. Germline assignment: CDR1 SGHTA and CDR2 FQGNSA. There are 11 residues in the CDR3. This CDR3 reads CASSPRYGYTF. CDR3 coding DNA: TGTGCCAGCAGCCCTAGATATGGCTACACCTTC. Looking up the rest from reference TRBV7-2 and TRBJ1-2 gives the full variable domain: GAGVSQSPSNKVTEKGKDVELRCDPISGHTALYWYRQSLGQGLEFLIYFQGNSAPDKSGLPSDRFSAERTGGSVSTLTIQRTQQEDSAVYLCASSPRYGYTFGSGTRLTVV.